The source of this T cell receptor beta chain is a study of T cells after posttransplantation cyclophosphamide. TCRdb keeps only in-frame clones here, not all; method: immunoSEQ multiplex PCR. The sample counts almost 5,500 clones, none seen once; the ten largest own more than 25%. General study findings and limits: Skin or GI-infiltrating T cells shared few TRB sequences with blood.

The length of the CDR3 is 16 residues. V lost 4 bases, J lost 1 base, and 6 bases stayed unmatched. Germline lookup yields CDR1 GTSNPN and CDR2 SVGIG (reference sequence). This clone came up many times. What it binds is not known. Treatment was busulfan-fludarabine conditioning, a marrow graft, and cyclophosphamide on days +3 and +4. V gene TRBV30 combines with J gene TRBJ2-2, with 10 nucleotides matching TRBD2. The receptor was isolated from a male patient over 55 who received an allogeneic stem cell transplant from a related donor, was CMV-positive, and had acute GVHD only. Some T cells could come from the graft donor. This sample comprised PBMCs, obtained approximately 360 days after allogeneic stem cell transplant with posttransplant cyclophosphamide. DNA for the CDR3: TGTGCCTGGAAGCTACTAGCGGGAATGAACACCGGGGAGCTGTTTTTT. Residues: CAWKLLAGMNTGELFF.